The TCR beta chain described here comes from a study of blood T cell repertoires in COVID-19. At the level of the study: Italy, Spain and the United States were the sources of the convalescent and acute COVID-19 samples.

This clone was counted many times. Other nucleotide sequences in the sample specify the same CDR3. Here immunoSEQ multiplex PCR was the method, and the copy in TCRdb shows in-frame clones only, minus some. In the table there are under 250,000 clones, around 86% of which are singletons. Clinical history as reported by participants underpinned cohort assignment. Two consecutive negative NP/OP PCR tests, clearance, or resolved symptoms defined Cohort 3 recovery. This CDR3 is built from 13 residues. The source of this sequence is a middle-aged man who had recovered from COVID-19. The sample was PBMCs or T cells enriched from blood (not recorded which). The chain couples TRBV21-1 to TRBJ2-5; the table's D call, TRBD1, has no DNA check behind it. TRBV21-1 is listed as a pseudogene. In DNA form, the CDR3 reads TGTGCCAGCAGCAGGAACAGGCAAGAGACCCAGTACTTC. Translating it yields CASSRNRQETQYF.